A selection of T cell receptor beta chains follows, all from one sample in a study of control samples from healthy donors and cancer patients. Only in-frame clones appear in the TCRdb table, and some are missing; sequencing was by immunoSEQ multiplex PCR. The sample has about 130,000 clones, over 85% seen once. The sequenced sample consisted of blood. These receptors came from a man aged 30 to 45 in good health. The conserved cysteine and the conserved F or W are not part of the CDR3 here. The order of the fields is CDR3 protein, V gene, D gene, CDR3 length, clone size, J gene. A D gene is named only where the DNA matches it firmly. A row's size may be missing; if present it is once, few, many or a size class.

CDR3 protein: ASSPGASGAQY
V gene: TRBV27
D gene: TRBD2
CDR3 length: 11
clone size: NA
J gene: TRBJ2-7

CDR3 protein: ASSLLAIATGELF
V gene: TRBV11-2
D gene: NA
CDR3 length: 13
clone size: NA
J gene: TRBJ2-2

CDR3 protein: ASTPSRFSSTDTQY
V gene: TRBV19
D gene: NA
CDR3 length: 14
clone size: NA
J gene: TRBJ2-3

CDR3 protein: ASSSQTNTGELF
V gene: TRBV7-9
D gene: NA
CDR3 length: 12
clone size: NA
J gene: TRBJ2-2

CDR3 protein: ASSPPRAGPRYNEQF
V gene: TRBV6-2/TRBV6-3
D gene: NA
CDR3 length: 15
clone size: NA
J gene: TRBJ2-1

CDR3 protein: ASSGGDNEQF
V gene: TRBV7-3
D gene: NA
CDR3 length: 10
clone size: once
J gene: TRBJ2-1

CDR3 protein: ASSFSVARDTQY
V gene: TRBV28
D gene: NA
CDR3 length: 12
clone size: NA
J gene: TRBJ2-3

CDR3 protein: ASSQEGHEQF
V gene: TRBV4-2
D gene: NA
CDR3 length: 10
clone size: NA
J gene: TRBJ2-1

CDR3 protein: ASSFLRDNTEAF
V gene: TRBV5-8
D gene: NA
CDR3 length: 12
clone size: NA
J gene: TRBJ1-1

CDR3 protein: ASSFRGTHNYEQY
V gene: TRBV28
D gene: TRBD1
CDR3 length: 13
clone size: NA
J gene: TRBJ2-7

CDR3 protein: ASTLWGGTEAF
V gene: TRBV5-4
D gene: NA
CDR3 length: 11
clone size: NA
J gene: TRBJ1-1

CDR3 protein: ASSPKWGKQQPQH
V gene: TRBV27
D gene: NA
CDR3 length: 13
clone size: few
J gene: TRBJ1-5

CDR3 protein: ASSQDRGTGSPTDTQY
V gene: TRBV4-3
D gene: TRBD1
CDR3 length: 16
clone size: NA
J gene: TRBJ2-3

CDR3 protein: ASSLSAGRAGNEQF
V gene: TRBV28
D gene: NA
CDR3 length: 14
clone size: NA
J gene: TRBJ2-1

CDR3 protein: ASSLEHLYEQY
V gene: TRBV6-2/TRBV6-3
D gene: NA
CDR3 length: 11
clone size: NA
J gene: TRBJ2-7

CDR3 protein: ASSGILGTGELF
V gene: TRBV19
D gene: NA
CDR3 length: 12
clone size: NA
J gene: TRBJ2-2

CDR3 protein: AFRTGELGNGYT
V gene: TRBV10-3
D gene: NA
CDR3 length: 12
clone size: NA
J gene: TRBJ1-2

CDR3 protein: ASSLEFSGNTIY
V gene: TRBV7-2
D gene: NA
CDR3 length: 12
clone size: NA
J gene: TRBJ1-3

CDR3 protein: ATSDSYEQY
V gene: TRBV24-1
D gene: NA
CDR3 length: 9
clone size: NA
J gene: TRBJ2-7

CDR3 protein: ASSQTGPINEKLF
V gene: TRBV4-1
D gene: NA
CDR3 length: 13
clone size: NA
J gene: TRBJ1-4

CDR3 protein: ASSQGQGYGYT
V gene: TRBV14
D gene: TRBD1
CDR3 length: 11
clone size: NA
J gene: TRBJ1-2

CDR3 protein: ASSLGLAPTDTQY
V gene: TRBV7-9
D gene: TRBD2
CDR3 length: 13
clone size: NA
J gene: TRBJ2-3

CDR3 protein: ASSLGTTSTDTQY
V gene: TRBV7-2
D gene: NA
CDR3 length: 13
clone size: NA
J gene: TRBJ2-3

CDR3 protein: ASIPTWRGLNLSYEQY
V gene: TRBV2
D gene: NA
CDR3 length: 16
clone size: NA
J gene: TRBJ2-7

CDR3 protein: ASSMSTDTQY
V gene: TRBV7-2
D gene: NA
CDR3 length: 10
clone size: NA
J gene: TRBJ2-3

CDR3 protein: SASAGRGAVTDTQY
V gene: TRBV20-1
D gene: NA
CDR3 length: 14
clone size: few
J gene: TRBJ2-3

CDR3 protein: ASSPSTGYHEQY
V gene: TRBV7-2
D gene: NA
CDR3 length: 12
clone size: NA
J gene: TRBJ2-7

CDR3 protein: ASSVLAGRADTQY
V gene: TRBV9
D gene: TRBD2
CDR3 length: 13
clone size: NA
J gene: TRBJ2-3

CDR3 protein: ASSISPPGAYEQY
V gene: TRBV19
D gene: NA
CDR3 length: 13
clone size: NA
J gene: TRBJ2-7

CDR3 protein: ASSPRTGEEVTGELF
V gene: TRBV9
D gene: TRBD1
CDR3 length: 15
clone size: NA
J gene: TRBJ2-2

CDR3 protein: ASSVGGFNEKLF
V gene: TRBV9
D gene: NA
CDR3 length: 12
clone size: NA
J gene: TRBJ1-4

CDR3 protein: AISDNNQPQH
V gene: TRBV10-3
D gene: NA
CDR3 length: 10
clone size: NA
J gene: TRBJ1-5

CDR3 protein: ASSLGIWGANVLT
V gene: TRBV5-6
D gene: NA
CDR3 length: 13
clone size: NA
J gene: TRBJ2-6

CDR3 protein: ASSLPGTYEQY
V gene: TRBV7-9
D gene: NA
CDR3 length: 11
clone size: NA
J gene: TRBJ2-7

CDR3 protein: SILLAYEQY
V gene: TRBV29-1
D gene: NA
CDR3 length: 9
clone size: NA
J gene: TRBJ2-7

CDR3 protein: ASRGGGGTEAF
V gene: TRBV2
D gene: NA
CDR3 length: 11
clone size: NA
J gene: TRBJ1-1

CDR3 protein: ASSKVTGARNSPLH
V gene: TRBV21-1
D gene: NA
CDR3 length: 14
clone size: NA
J gene: TRBJ1-6

CDR3 protein: ASSTWDSQETQY
V gene: TRBV11-2
D gene: TRBD1
CDR3 length: 12
clone size: NA
J gene: TRBJ2-5

CDR3 protein: ASSPARLAGETQY
V gene: TRBV7-2
D gene: TRBD2
CDR3 length: 13
clone size: NA
J gene: TRBJ2-5

CDR3 protein: ASSLSWLSSYNSPLH
V gene: TRBV27
D gene: NA
CDR3 length: 15
clone size: NA
J gene: TRBJ1-6

CDR3 protein: ASRHSPAGADHYGYT
V gene: TRBV23-1
D gene: NA
CDR3 length: 15
clone size: NA
J gene: TRBJ1-2